This T cell receptor beta chain was captured by sequencing in a study of blood T cell repertoires in COVID-19. Across the whole study: The study drew acute and convalescent COVID-19 samples from the United States, Italy and Spain. The analysed material was cDNA or gDNA that came from T cells, B-cell-depleted T cells, or PBMCs.

The protocol was immunoSEQ multiplex PCR, while the TCRdb copy is restricted to in-frame clones and leaves out a portion. The repertoire includes 120,000 to 150,000 clones, 85% to 90% of them detected once, and more than 1% sits in the top ten. CDR1 is SGHNT, CDR2 YENEEA, per germline. Trimming pared 4 bases from V and 7 bases from J, leaving 7 bases between. The CDR3 spans 12 residues. Clinical histories supplied by participants themselves formed the basis of cohort assignment. The material sequenced was PBMCs or T cells enriched from blood (not recorded which). This sequence originates from a woman in her twenties or thirties with acute COVID-19. The chain has TRBV11-3 and TRBJ2-2, with a tentative D call TRBD1 (6 bases). The CDR3 loop reads CASSWTDGELFF. DNA of the CDR3: TGTGCCAGCAGCTGGACAGACGGGGAGCTGTTTTTT.